The entry below gives a single T cell receptor beta chain sequence along with its context. Its target is unknown. The sample belongs to a study of cytomegalovirus exposure and HLA in healthy donors. It was with 60 Vbeta and 13 Jbeta primers that the PCR ran. Assay: immunoSEQ multiplex PCR; the TCRdb copy retains only in-frame clones and omits some. The sample carries over 150,000 clones, approximately 74% recorded once. Study conclusions and caveats: At a 0.05 false discovery rate, a later analysis found 18,000 or so TCR beta sequences to be associated with HLA alleles. Among the CMV-associated chains, a few were confirmed in vitro as specific for CMV antigens. In a later analysis, a missense DCLRE1C variant was linked to TCR beta V- and J-gene trimming.

This TCR was recovered from a man in his thirties or forties in good health and CMV-seronegative. Sequenced material: PBMCs.

The DNA for the CDR3 is TGTGCCAGCAGCTTGGGACAGGCCGTCAACTATGGCTACACCTTC. It translates to CASSLGQAVNYGYTF. The chain couples TRBV5-6 to TRBJ1-2; TRBD1 is a possible D gene (6 bases). The germline V gene has CDR1 SGHDT and CDR2 YYEEEE. The CDR3 has 15 residues. V was trimmed by 0 bases and J by 2 bases, leaving 11 bases between them.